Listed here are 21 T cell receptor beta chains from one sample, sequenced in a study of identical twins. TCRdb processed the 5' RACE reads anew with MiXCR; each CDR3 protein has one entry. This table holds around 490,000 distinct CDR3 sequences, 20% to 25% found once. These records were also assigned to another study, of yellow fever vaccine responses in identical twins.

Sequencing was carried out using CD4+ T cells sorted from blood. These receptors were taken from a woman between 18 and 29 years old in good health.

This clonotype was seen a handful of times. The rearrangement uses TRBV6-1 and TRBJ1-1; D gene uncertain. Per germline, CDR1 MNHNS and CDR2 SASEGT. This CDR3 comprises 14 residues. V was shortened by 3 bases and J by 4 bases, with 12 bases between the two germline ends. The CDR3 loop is CASSDRSFVTEAFF. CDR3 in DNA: TGTGCCAGCAGTGACAGGAGTTTTGTCACTGAAGCTTTCTTT.

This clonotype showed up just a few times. CDR3 coding DNA: TGTGCCAGCAGCCCGAGGGCGCTGGGGGCCAACGTCCTGACTTTC. It translates to CASSPRALGANVLTF. This chain uses TRBV7-9 with TRBJ2-6, with TRBD2 as a possible D gene (5 bases). Germline CDR1 SEHNR, CDR2 FQNEAQ (reference sequence). This CDR3 comprises 15 residues. Deletions cut 5 bases from V and 4 bases from J, with 12 bases between. Complete variable domain (other parts from reference TRBV7-9 and TRBJ2-6): DTGVSQNPRHKITKRGQNVTFRCDPISEHNRLYWYRQTLGQGPEFLTYFQNEAQLEKSRLLSDRFSAERPKGSFSTLEIQRTEQGDSAMYLCASSPRALGANVLTFGAGSRLTVL.

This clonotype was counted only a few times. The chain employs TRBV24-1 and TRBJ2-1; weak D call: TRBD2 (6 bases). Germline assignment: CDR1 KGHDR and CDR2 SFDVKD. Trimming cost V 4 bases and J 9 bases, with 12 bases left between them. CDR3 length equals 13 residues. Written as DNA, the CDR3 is TGTGCCACCAGTGACCCGGGGGTGCGTGAGCAGTTCTTC. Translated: CATSDPGVREQFF.

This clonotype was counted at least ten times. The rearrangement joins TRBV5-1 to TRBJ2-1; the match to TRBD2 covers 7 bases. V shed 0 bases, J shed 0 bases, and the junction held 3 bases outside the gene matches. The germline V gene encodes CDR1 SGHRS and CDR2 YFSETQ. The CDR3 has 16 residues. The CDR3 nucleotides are TGCGCCAGCAGCTTGGCGCGGGGGAGCTCCTACAATGAGCAGTTCTTC. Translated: CASSLARGSSYNEQFF. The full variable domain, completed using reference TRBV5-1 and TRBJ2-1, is KAGVTQTPRYLIKTRGQQVTLSCSPISGHRSVSWYQQTPGQGLQFLFEYFSETQRNKGNFPGRFSGRQFSNSRSEMNVSTLELGDSALYLCASSLARGSSYNEQFFGPGTRLTVL.

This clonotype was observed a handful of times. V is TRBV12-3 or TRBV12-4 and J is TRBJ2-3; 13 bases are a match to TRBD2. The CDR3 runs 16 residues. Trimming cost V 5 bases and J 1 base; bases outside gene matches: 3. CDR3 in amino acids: CASSPGLAGRTDTQYF. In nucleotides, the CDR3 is TGTGCCAGCAGTCCGGGACTAGCGGGGCGCACAGATACGCAGTATTTT.

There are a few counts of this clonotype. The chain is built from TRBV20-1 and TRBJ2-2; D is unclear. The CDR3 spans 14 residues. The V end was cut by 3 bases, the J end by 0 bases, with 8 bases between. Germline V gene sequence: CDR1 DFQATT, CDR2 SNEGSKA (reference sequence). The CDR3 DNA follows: TGCAGTGCTAGTTTTAGGGCGAACACCGGGGAGCTGTTTTTT. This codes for CSASFRANTGELFF.

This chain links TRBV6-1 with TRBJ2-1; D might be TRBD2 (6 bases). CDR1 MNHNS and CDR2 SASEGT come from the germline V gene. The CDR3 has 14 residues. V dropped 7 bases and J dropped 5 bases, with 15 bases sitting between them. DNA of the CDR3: TGTGCCAGCACGGCGGGACGGGCGAACAATGAGCAGTTCTTC. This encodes CASTAGRANNEQFF.

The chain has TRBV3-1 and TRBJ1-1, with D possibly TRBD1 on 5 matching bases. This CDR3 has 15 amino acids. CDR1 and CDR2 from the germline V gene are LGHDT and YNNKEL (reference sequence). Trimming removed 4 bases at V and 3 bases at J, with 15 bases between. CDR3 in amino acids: CASSPTGATDTEAFF. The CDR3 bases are TGTGCCAGCAGCCCGACTGGGGCAACCGACACTGAAGCTTTCTTT.

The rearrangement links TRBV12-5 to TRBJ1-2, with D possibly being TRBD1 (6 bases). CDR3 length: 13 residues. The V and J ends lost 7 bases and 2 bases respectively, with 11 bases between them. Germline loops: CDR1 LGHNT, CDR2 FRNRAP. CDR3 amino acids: CASARTVNYGYTF. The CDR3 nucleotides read TGTGCTAGTGCCAGGACAGTGAACTATGGCTACACCTTC.

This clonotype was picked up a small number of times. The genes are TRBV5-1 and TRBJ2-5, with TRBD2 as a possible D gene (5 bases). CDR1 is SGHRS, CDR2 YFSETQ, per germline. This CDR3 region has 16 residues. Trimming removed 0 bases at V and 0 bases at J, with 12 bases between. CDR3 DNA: TGCGCCAGCAGCTTGGGGACTCTACGGTACCAAGAGACCCAGTACTTC. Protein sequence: CASSLGTLRYQETQYF.

The DNA of the CDR3 is TGTGCCAGCAAACTAGCGGGGTCCACAGATACGCAGTATTTT. Translating it yields CASKLAGSTDTQYF. The chain combines TRBV6-1 with TRBJ2-3; 10 bases are shared with TRBD2. Per the germline V gene, CDR1 is MNHNS and CDR2 is SASEGT. V was clipped by 7 bases and J by 2 bases; unmatched bases: 3. There are 14 residues in the CDR3.

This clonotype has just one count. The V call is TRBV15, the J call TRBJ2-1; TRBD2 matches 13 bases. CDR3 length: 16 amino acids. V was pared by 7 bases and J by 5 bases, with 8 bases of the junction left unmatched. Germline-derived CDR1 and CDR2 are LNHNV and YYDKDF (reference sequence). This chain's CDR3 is CATTPQGLAGHNEQFF. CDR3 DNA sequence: TGTGCCACCACCCCCCAGGGACTAGCGGGACACAATGAGCAGTTCTTC.

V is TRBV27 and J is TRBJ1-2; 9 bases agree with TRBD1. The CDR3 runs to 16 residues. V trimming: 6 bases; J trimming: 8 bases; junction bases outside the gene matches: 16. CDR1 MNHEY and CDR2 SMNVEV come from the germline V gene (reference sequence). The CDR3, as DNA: TGTGCCAGCAGCCGAGGGACAGGGTCTTCCCCGGGGGGCTACACCTTC. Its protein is CASSRGTGSSPGGYTF.

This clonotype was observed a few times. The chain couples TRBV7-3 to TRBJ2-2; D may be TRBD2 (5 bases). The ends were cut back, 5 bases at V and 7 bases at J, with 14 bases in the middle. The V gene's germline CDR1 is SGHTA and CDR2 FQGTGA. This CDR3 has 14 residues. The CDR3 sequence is CASSRGVGNGELFF. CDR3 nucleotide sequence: TGTGCCAGCAGCCGGGGTGTGGGAAACGGGGAGCTGTTTTTT. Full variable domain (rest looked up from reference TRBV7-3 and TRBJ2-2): GAGVSQTPSNKVTEKGKYVELRCDPISGHTALYWYRQSLGQGPEFLIYFQGTGAADDSGLPNDRFFAVRPEGSVSTLKIQRTERGDSAVYLCASSRGVGNGELFFGEGSRLTVL.

The CDR3 spells CASSLDPIGNQPQHF. For the CDR3, the DNA is TGTGCCAGCAGTTTGGACCCTATTGGGAATCAGCCCCAGCATTTT. J is TRBJ1-5 and V is TRBV28; D is undetermined. CDR1 is MDHEN and CDR2 is SYDVKM in the germline V gene. The CDR3 is 15 amino acids. V gave up 3 bases and J gave up 4 bases, with 13 bases separating them.

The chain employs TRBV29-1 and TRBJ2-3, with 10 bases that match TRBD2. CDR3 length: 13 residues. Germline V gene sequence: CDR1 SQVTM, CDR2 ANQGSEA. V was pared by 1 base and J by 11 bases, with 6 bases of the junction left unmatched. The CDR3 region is CSVEAQVAGGQYF. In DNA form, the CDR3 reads TGCAGCGTTGAAGCACAGGTAGCGGGGGGGCAGTATTTT.

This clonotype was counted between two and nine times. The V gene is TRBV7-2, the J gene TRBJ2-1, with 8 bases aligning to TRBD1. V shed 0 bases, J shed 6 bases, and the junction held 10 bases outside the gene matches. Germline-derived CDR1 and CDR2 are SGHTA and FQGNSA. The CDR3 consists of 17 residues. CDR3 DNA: TGTGCCAGCAGCTTAGCGGGCCCCGGGACAGGTTCCAATGAGCAGTTCTTC. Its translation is CASSLAGPGTGSNEQFF.

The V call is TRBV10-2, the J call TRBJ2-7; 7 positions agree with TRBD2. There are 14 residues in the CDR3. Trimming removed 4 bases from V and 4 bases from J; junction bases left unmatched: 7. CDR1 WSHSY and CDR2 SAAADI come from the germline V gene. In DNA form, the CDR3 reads TGCGCCAGCAGTGTAAGGGTGGGGGGGTACGAGCAGTACGTC. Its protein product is CASSVRVGGYEQYV.

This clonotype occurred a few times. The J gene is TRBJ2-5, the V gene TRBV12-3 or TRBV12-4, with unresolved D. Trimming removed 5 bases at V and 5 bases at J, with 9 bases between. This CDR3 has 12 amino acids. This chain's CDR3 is CASSLRAETQYF. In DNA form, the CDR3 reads TGTGCCAGCAGTCTTAGGGCCGAGACCCAGTACTTC.

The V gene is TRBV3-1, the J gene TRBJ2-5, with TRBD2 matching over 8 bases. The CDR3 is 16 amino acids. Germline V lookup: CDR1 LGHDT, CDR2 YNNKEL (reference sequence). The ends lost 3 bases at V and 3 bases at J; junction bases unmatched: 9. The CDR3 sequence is CASSHKGTSGKETQYF. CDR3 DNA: TGTGCCAGCAGCCATAAGGGAACTAGCGGAAAAGAGACCCAGTACTTC.

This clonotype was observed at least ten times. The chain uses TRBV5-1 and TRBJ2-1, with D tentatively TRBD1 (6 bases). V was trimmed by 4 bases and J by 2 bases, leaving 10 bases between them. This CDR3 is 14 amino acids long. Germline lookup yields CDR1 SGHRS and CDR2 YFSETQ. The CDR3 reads CASSTTGTYNEQFF. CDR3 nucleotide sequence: TGCGCCAGCAGCACCACAGGGACCTACAATGAGCAGTTCTTC.